The 11 T cell receptor beta chains below come from one sample, sequenced in a study of T-cell reconstitution after alpha-beta-depleted transplantation in children. The TCRbeta library incorporated unique molecular identifiers. TCRdb reprocessed the PCR reads with MiXCR, giving one entry per CDR3 protein. This table has about 540,000 distinct CDR3 sequences, approximately 30% appearing once. The specimen was PBMCs, collected before TCRalphabeta/CD19-depleted stem cell transplant. The receptors originated from a boy under three years old with Wiskott-Aldrich syndrome, due to receive a stem cell transplant.

The genes are TRBV3-1 and TRBJ1-2; 8 nucleotides agree with TRBD1. Germline V lookup: CDR1 LGHDT, CDR2 YNNKEL (reference sequence). V shed 6 bases and J 0 bases; nucleotides not matched to a gene: 9. This CDR3 region has 16 residues. The CDR3 is CASSKGQAISNYGYTF. For the CDR3, the DNA is TGTGCCAGCAGTAAGGGACAGGCCATATCTAACTATGGCTACACCTTC.

Concerning this clonotype: An end of the junction differs from the germline gene, which may be a read error. The V and J genes are TRBV5-1 and TRBJ2-1, with D perhaps given as TRBD1 or TRBD2 (5 bases each). Germline CDR1 and CDR2: SGHRS and YFSETQ. The CDR3 consists of 14 residues. CDR3 nucleotides: TGCGCCAGCAGCTTTCTGAGGGGCTACGATGAGCAGTTCTTC. Protein product: CASSFLRGYDEQFF.

The rearrangement links TRBV5-1 to TRBJ2-7; D is perhaps TRBD1 (6 bases). Looked up from germline, CDR1 is SGHRS and CDR2 is YFSETQ. CDR3 length: 13 amino acids. The V end was cut by 3 bases, the J end by 6 bases, with 13 bases between. The CDR3 sequence is CASSWQQGAEQYF. CDR3 DNA: TGCGCCAGCAGCTGGCAACAGGGCGCCGAGCAGTACTTC.

The chain joins TRBV4-2 to TRBJ2-1; 12 bases are a match to TRBD2. J gave up 8 bases and V 6 bases, and 11 bases lay outside the gene matches. Germline loops: CDR1 LGHNA, CDR2 YNFKEQ. The CDR3 runs to 16 residues. The CDR3 protein is CASRASSGRAYDEQFF. The DNA for the CDR3 is TGTGCCAGCAGGGCCTCTAGCGGGAGGGCCTATGATGAGCAGTTCTTC.

This clonotype was seen a handful of times. This chain uses TRBV2 with TRBJ2-2; 7 nucleotides match TRBD2. Germline values: CDR1 SNHLY, CDR2 FYNNEI. The CDR3 covers 17 residues. V trimming: 1 base; J trimming: 7 bases; junction bases outside the gene matches: 12. CDR3 amino acids: CASSEVKGRAVVGELFF. The CDR3 region has the DNA TGTGCCAGCAGTGAAGTAAAGGGGAGGGCGGTTGTCGGGGAGCTGTTTTTT. Supplemented by reference TRBV2 and TRBJ2-2, the full variable domain reads EPEVTQTPSHQVTQMGQEVILRCVPISNHLYFYWYRQILGQKVEFLVSFYNNEISEKSEIFDDQFSVERPDGSNFTLKIRSTKLEDSAMYFCASSEVKGRAVVGELFFGEGSRLTVL.

V gene TRBV5-1 combines with J gene TRBJ2-7, with TRBD2 matching 14 bases. This CDR3 contains 16 residues. CDR1 is SGHRS, CDR2 YFSETQ, per germline. V trimming: 4 bases; J trimming: 5 bases; junction bases outside the gene matches: 8. The chain's CDR3 is CASSPGLAGGVDEQYF. The CDR3 DNA is TGCGCCAGCAGCCCTGGACTAGCGGGAGGTGTCGACGAGCAGTACTTC.

This clonotype was observed a handful of times. The rearrangement links TRBV28 to TRBJ1-5; D is uncertain. The germline CDR1 and CDR2 sequences are MDHEN and SYDVKM. The length of the CDR3 is 14 residues. Trimming shortened V by 2 bases and J by 7 bases, and 12 bases separated the two germline ends. CDR3 DNA sequence: TGTGCCAGCAGTTTAGGCCCAACGAACCAGCCCCAGCATTTT. Its protein product is CASSLGPTNQPQHF.

For this clonotype: At one end the junction does not follow the germline gene, possibly because of a read error. The J gene is TRBJ1-6, the V gene TRBV4-1, with D maybe TRBD1 (6 bases). CDR3 length equals 16 residues. The germline V gene encodes CDR1 MGHRA and CDR2 YSYEKL. CDR3 sequence (DNA): TGCGCCAGCAGCCCCCAGACAGGTGCTTATAATTCCCCCCTCCACTTT. Amino acids: CASSPQTGAYNSPLHF.

This clonotype was seen a handful of times. This chain uses TRBV7-9 with TRBJ2-1, with 8 bases fitting TRBD2. The V gene end was trimmed by 10 bases and the J gene end by 10 bases; junction bases not matched to a gene: 12. The CDR3 extends over 13 amino acids. Germline-derived CDR1 and CDR2 are SEHNR and FQNEAQ (reference sequence). The CDR3 is CATGTRSTSEQFF. CDR3 DNA sequence: TGTGCCACCGGGACTAGGAGTACCTCGGAGCAGTTCTTC.

This clonotype appeared a few times. The chain's CDR3 is CSVKDGKETQYF. CDR3 DNA sequence: TGCAGCGTAAAGGACGGAAAAGAGACCCAGTACTTC. The chain has TRBV29-1 and TRBJ2-5; D gene uncertain. Germline V gives CDR1 SQVTM, CDR2 ANQGSEA. The CDR3 covers 12 residues. The V gene lost 6 bases and the J gene lost 3 bases, with 11 bases spanning the gap.

This chain uses TRBV5-6 with TRBJ2-1; D is undetermined. Germline CDR1 SGHDT, CDR2 YYEEEE. The CDR3 sequence is 13 residues long. Trimming took 3 bases from V and 4 from J, leaving 8 bases between them. The CDR3 DNA follows: TGTGCCAGCAGCTCTGCGGCGTACAATGAGCAGTTCTTC. Residues: CASSSAAYNEQFF.